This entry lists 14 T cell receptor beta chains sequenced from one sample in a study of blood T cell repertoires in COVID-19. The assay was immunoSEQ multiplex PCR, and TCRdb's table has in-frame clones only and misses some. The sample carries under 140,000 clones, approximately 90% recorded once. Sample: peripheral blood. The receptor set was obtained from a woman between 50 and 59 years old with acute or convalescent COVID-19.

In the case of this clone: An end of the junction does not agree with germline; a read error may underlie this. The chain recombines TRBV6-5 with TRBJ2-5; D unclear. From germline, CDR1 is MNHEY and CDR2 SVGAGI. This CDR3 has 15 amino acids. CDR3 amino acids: CASSDSLEYLETQYF. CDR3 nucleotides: TGTGCCAGCAGTGACTCTCTAGAGTACCTCGAGACCCAGTACTTC.

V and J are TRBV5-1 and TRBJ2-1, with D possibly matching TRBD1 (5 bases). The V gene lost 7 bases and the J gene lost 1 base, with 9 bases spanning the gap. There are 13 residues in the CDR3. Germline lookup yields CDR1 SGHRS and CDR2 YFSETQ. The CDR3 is CASVGESYNEQFF. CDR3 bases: TGCGCCAGCGTAGGGGAATCCTACAATGAGCAGTTCTTC.

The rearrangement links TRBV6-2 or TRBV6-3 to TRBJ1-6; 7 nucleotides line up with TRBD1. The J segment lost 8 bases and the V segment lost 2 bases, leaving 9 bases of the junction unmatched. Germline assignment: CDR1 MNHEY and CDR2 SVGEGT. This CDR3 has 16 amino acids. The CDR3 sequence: CASSYATTTGDSPLHF. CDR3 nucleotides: TGTGCCAGCAGTTACGCCACAACCACAGGGGATTCACCCCTCCACTTT.

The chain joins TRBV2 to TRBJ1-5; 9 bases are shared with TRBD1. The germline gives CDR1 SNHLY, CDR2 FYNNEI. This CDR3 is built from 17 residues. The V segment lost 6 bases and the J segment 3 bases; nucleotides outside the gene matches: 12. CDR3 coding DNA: TGTGCCAGCAGCCATTTCCCCGGGACAGGGCCCAATCAGCCCCAGCATTTT. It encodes CASSHFPGTGPNQPQHF. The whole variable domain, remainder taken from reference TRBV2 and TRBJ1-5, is EPEVTQTPSHQVTQMGQEVILRCVPISNHLYFYWYRQILGQKVEFLVSFYNNEISEKSEIFDDQFSVERPDGSNFTLKIRSTKLEDSAMYFCASSHFPGTGPNQPQHFGDGTRLSIL.

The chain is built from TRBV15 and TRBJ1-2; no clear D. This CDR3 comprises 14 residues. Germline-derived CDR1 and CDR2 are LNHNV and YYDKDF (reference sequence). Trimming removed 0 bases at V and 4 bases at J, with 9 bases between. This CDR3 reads CATSRDGNSYGYTF. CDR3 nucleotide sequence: TGTGCCACCAGCAGAGATGGTAACAGCTATGGCTACACCTTC.

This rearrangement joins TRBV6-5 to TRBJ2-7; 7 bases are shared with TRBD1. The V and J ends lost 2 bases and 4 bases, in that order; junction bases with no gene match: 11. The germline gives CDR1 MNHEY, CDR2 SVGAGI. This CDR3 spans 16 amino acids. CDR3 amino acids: CASSYSQGVLGYEQYF. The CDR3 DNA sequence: TGTGCCAGCAGTTACAGTCAGGGGGTGCTTGGTTACGAGCAGTACTTC.

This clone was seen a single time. The CDR3 bases are TGCAGTGCTAGTATCGGCGGGGCTAGTAGAGGTGAGCAGTTCTTC. Residues: CSASIGGASRGEQFF. V usage is TRBV20-1 and J usage is TRBJ2-1; the D gene is possibly TRBD2 (6 bases). Trimming left V 3 bases short and J 9 bases short, with 21 bases between. The CDR3 is 15 amino acids. CDR1 DFQATT and CDR2 SNEGSKA come from the germline V gene (reference sequence).

The CDR3 region has the DNA TGTGCCAGCAGAGAATCAGGGGGCGGTGAGCAGTTCTTC. Protein sequence: CASRESGGGEQFF. This chain uses TRBV27 with TRBJ2-1; 8 bases are a match to TRBD1. CDR3 length: 13 residues. CDR1 is MNHEY and CDR2 is SMNVEV in the germline V gene (reference sequence). After removal of 6 bases from V and 9 bases from J, the junction contained 7 bases not matched to a gene.

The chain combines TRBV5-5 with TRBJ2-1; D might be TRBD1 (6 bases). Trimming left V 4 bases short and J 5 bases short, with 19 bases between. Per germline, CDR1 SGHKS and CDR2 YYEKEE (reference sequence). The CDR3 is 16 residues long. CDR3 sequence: CASSRGPGTTNNEQFF. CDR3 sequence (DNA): TGTGCCAGCAGCCGCGGTCCCGGGACAACCAACAATGAGCAGTTCTTC.

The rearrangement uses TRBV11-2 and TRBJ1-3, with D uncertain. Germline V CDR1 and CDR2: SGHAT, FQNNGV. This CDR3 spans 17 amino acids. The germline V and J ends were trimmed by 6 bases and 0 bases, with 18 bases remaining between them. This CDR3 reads CASSRGGRVFSGNTIYF. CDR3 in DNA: TGTGCCAGCAGTCGGGGAGGTAGGGTCTTCTCTGGAAACACCATATATTTT.

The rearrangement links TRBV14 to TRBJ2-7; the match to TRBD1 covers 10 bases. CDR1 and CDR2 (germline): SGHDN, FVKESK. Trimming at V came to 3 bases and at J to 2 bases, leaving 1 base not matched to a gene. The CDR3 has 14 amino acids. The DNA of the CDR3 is TGTGCCAGCAGCCAGGGACAGGGGCCCTACGAGCAGTACTTC. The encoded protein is CASSQGQGPYEQYF.

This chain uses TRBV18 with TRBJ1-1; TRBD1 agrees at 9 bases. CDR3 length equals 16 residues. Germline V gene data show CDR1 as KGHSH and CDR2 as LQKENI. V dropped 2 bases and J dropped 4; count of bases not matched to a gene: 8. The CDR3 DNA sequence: TGTGCCAGCTCACCAAGACAGGGGGGAACCAGCACTGAAGCTTTCTTT. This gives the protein CASSPRQGGTSTEAFF.

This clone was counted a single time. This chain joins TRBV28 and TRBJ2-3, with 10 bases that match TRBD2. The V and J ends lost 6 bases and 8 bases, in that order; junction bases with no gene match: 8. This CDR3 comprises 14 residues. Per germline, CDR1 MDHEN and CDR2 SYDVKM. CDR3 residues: CASSLLAGEVTQYF. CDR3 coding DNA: TGTGCCAGCAGCCTTCTAGCGGGAGAGGTTACGCAGTATTTT.

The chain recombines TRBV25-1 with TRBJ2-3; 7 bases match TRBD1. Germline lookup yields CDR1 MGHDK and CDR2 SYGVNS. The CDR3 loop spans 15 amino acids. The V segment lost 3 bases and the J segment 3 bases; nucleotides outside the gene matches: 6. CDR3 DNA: TGTGCCAGCAGTGATCTTACAGGGGTGACAGATACGCAGTATTTT. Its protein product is CASSDLTGVTDTQYF.